This is a list of T cell receptor beta chains from one sample in a study of T cell responses to AZD1222 COVID-19 vaccine. The method was immunoSEQ multiplex PCR; TCRdb's version includes in-frame clones alone and lacks a portion of them. The sample holds more than 140,000 clones; around 88% are singletons and the top ten take 2.2%. This material consisted of peripheral blood, taken on day 0 of AZD1222 vaccination. These receptors all stem from an adult in good health. The CDR3 runs from the conserved cysteine through the conserved F or W. D genes are given only for firm matches. Not every row has a clone size; where given, it reads once, few, many or a size class.

D	V	J	size	DNA	CDR3
.	TRBV6-1	TRBJ2-7	.	TGTGCCAGCAGTGAAGGGGGAGGCCCAACCTACGAGCAGTACTTC	CASSEGGGPTYEQYF
.	TRBV4-3	TRBJ2-3	.	TGCGCCAGCAGCCCTTATTTGGTCGGAGGCACAGATACGCAGTATTTT	CASSPYLVGGTDTQYF
.	TRBV19	TRBJ2-4	.	TGTGCCAGTAGTATTTGGGGTCTAGCGAGCGCCAAAAACATTCAGTACTTC	CASSIWGLASAKNIQYF
.	TRBV5-4	TRBJ1-2	.	TGTGCCAGCAGCACTCGGGGGCGGGATGGCTACACCTTC	CASSTRGRDGYTF
.	TRBV4-3	TRBJ2-7	.	TGCGCCAGCAGTCAGCAGGGGACTTCCTACGAGCAGTACTTC	CASSQQGTSYEQYF
.	TRBV7-9	TRBJ1-2	few	TGTGCCAGCAGCGTTACTGCCGGGAATGGCTACACCTTC	CASSVTAGNGYTF
.	TRBV25-1	TRBJ1-5	once	TGTGCCAGCAGTGCAGCGGGGGCAGGTCAGCCCCAGCATTTT	CASSAAGAGQPQHF
.	TRBV6-5	TRBJ1-1	.	TGTGCCAGCAGTTACGGGGGCACTGAAGCTTTCTTT	CASSYGGTEAFF
.	TRBV30	TRBJ1-1	.	TGTGCCTGGAGACCAATACTGAACACTGAAGCTTTCTTT	CAWRPILNTEAFF
.	TRBV4-3	TRBJ2-6	.	TGCGCCAGCAGCCAAGGGGGAGGCTCTGGGGCCAACGTCCTGACTTTC	CASSQGGGSGANVLTF
TRBD1	TRBV5-5	TRBJ2-7	.	TGTGCCAGCAGCCCGGGGACAGGGGTATACGAGCAGTACTTC	CASSPGTGVYEQYF
.	TRBV4-1	TRBJ1-2	.	TGCGCCAGCAGCCAAGATTTCACGGGCCCAGGGGGCTACACCTTC	CASSQDFTGPGGYTF
.	TRBV28	TRBJ1-5	once	TGTGCCAGCAGTTTAGTATGGGCAGGGAATCAGCCCCAGCATTTT	CASSLVWAGNQPQHF
TRBD2	TRBV9	TRBJ2-1	.	TGTGCCAGCAGCTCCCGTTCTAGCGGGAGAGGCGATGAGCAGTTCTTC	CASSSRSSGRGDEQFF
TRBD1	TRBV4-3	TRBJ2-1	.	TGCGCCAGCAGCCCGACAGGGAGCCATGAGCAGTTCTTC	CASSPTGSHEQFF
TRBD2	TRBV9	TRBJ2-3	.	TGTGCCAGCAGCGTAGCAAGCGGGAGGACCACAGCGTATACGCAGTATTTT	CASSVASGRTTAYTQYF
TRBD2	TRBV10-3	TRBJ2-7	.	TGTGCCATCAGTGAGCTAGCGGGAGGGCCCTACGAGCAGTACTTC	CAISELAGGPYEQYF
.	TRBV6-5	TRBJ1-2	.	TGTGCCAGCAAAGATTGGGGTTCCTATGGCTACACCTTC	CASKDWGSYGYTF
.	TRBV7-2	TRBJ1-6	.	TGTGCCAGCAGCTCTTATGCCGGGCGGGATTCACCCCTCCACTTT	CASSSYAGRDSPLHF
.	TRBV5-1	TRBJ1-1	.	TGCGCCAGCAGCTTGGGGACAAGACTCAACACTGAAGCTTTCTTT	CASSLGTRLNTEAFF
.	TRBV30	TRBJ1-1	.	TGTGCCTGGAGTGTAAAGGGGAGGAGATCCCACACTGAAGCTTTCTTT	CAWSVKGRRSHTEAFF
.	TRBV19	TRBJ2-1	.	TGTGCCAGTAGTATTGGTTCGGGGTTCTACAATGAGCAGTTCTTC	CASSIGSGFYNEQFF
.	TRBV7-3	TRBJ2-5	.	TGTGCCAGCAGCTTAAGGGGGGCAGAAGAGACCCAGTACTTC	CASSLRGAEETQYF
.	TRBV4-2	TRBJ2-1	.	TGTGCCAGCAGCCAAGAGATCGGCCATGAGCAGTTCTTC	CASSQEIGHEQFF
.	TRBV6-6	TRBJ2-1	.	TGTGCCAGCAGTTCCCGGACAGAGCAGTTCTTC	CASSSRTEQFF
.	TRBV20-1	TRBJ2-7	.	TGCAGTGCTAGAGATCGGAGCGAGCAGTACTTC	CSARDRSEQYF
.	TRBV27	TRBJ1-6	.	TGTGCCAGCAGTTCTTCAGGGCCTCGGTCACCCCTCCACTTT	CASSSSGPRSPLHF
.	TRBV18	TRBJ1-1	.	TGTGCCAGCTCACCACGGGTGTCAGGAGCTATGAACACTGAAGCTTTCTTT	CASSPRVSGAMNTEAFF
.	TRBV7-2	TRBJ2-5	.	TGTGCCAGCAGCTTTAGATGGAGGGATGCCGAGGTTGAGACCCAGTACTTC	CASSFRWRDAEVETQYF
.	TRBV6-5	TRBJ2-1	.	TGTGCCAGCGACGCCCTAGGTGAGCAGTTCTTC	CASDALGEQFF
.	TRBV6-2/TRBV6-3	TRBJ1-5	.	TGTGCCAGCAGTTACGATAATCAGCCCCAGCATTTT	CASSYDNQPQHF
.	TRBV12-3/TRBV12-4	TRBJ2-3	.	TGTGCCAGCACCCCTGGGGTAACGCAGTATTTT	CASTPGVTQYF
.	TRBV28	TRBJ1-5	.	TGTGCCAGCAGTATAAATATTCAGCCCCAGCATTTT	CASSINIQPQHF
TRBD2	TRBV6-4	TRBJ2-1	.	TGTGCCAGCTATCGGACTAGCGGATATAATGAGCAGTTCTTC	CASYRTSGYNEQFF
TRBD1	TRBV19	TRBJ1-5	.	TGTGCCAGTAGTGAGACAGGGTTTGGTGATCAGCCCCAGCATTTT	CASSETGFGDQPQHF
.	TRBV7-2	TRBJ1-2	.	TGTGCCAGCACTCTAGGACCGGCTGACTATGGCTACACCTTC	CASTLGPADYGYTF
.	TRBV20-1	TRBJ1-3	.	TGCAGTGCAGGAGGGGTTCACACCATATATTTT	CSAGGVHTIYF
TRBD2	TRBV19	TRBJ2-3	.	TGTGCCAGTAGTGGGGGTAGCGGGAGATGGGCAGATACGCAGTATTTT	CASSGGSGRWADTQYF
.	TRBV5-1	TRBJ2-1	.	TGCGCCAGCAGCTTGGACACGGGGGTGGTTAATGAGCAGTTCTTC	CASSLDTGVVNEQFF
.	TRBV24-1	TRBJ2-7	.	TGTGCCACCAGTGAAGGGGGCTACGAGCAGTACTTC	CATSEGGYEQYF
.	TRBV5-1	TRBJ2-3	.	TGCGCCAGCAGCCTTCAGGACTATTTCACAGATACGCAGTATTTT	CASSLQDYFTDTQYF
.	TRBV5-4	TRBJ2-3	.	TGTGCCAGCAGCTTCCCGGGGGCTCGCACAGATACGCAGTATTTT	CASSFPGARTDTQYF
.	TRBV11-3	TRBJ2-5	.	TGTGCCAGCAGCTTGGGACCACGGGAGACCCAGTACTTC	CASSLGPRETQYF
.	TRBV7-2	TRBJ1-5	few	TGTGCCAGCAGCTTAGTGTTCGGAAATCGAGGGGAGCCCCAGCATTTT	CASSLVFGNRGEPQHF
.	TRBV28	TRBJ1-2	.	TGTGCCAGCAGTTTTGGGTGGGGCTACACCTTC	CASSFGWGYTF
TRBD2	TRBV29-1	TRBJ2-1	.	TGCAGCGTTGAACCCGGGACTAGCAGTGAGCAGTTCTTC	CSVEPGTSSEQFF
.	TRBV19	TRBJ1-2	.	TGTGCCACTGACCGCGCGGGCGGCTACACCTTC	CATDRAGGYTF
.	TRBV7-8	TRBJ2-1	.	TGTGCCAGCAGCTCCCGGGTCCTAACCTCACAGTTCTTC	CASSSRVLTSQFF
.	TRBV28	TRBJ1-3	.	TGTGCCAGCAGCCGCCACGGCGGAGCCCGTTCTGGAAACACCATATATTTT	CASSRHGGARSGNTIYF
.	TRBV5-4	TRBJ1-2	.	TGTGCCAGCAGCTTGGTGGCGGTTTCTAACTATGGCTACACCTTC	CASSLVAVSNYGYTF